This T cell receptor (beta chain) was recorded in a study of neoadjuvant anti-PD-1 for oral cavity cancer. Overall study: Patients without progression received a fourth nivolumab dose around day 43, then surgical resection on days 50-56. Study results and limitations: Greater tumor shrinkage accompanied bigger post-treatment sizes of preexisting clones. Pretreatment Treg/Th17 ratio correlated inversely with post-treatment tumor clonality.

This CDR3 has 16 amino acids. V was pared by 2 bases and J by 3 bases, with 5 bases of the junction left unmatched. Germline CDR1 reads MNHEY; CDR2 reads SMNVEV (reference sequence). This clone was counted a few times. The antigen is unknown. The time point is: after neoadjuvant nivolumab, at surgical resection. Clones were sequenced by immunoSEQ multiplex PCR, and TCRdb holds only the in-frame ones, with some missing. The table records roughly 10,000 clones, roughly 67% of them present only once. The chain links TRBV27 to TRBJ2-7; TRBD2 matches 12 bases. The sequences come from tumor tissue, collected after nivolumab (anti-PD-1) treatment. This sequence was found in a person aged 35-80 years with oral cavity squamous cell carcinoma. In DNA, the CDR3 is TGTGCCAGCAGTTTAGGACCACTAGCGGGGGGCTACGAGCAGTACTTC. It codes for CASSLGPLAGGYEQYF.